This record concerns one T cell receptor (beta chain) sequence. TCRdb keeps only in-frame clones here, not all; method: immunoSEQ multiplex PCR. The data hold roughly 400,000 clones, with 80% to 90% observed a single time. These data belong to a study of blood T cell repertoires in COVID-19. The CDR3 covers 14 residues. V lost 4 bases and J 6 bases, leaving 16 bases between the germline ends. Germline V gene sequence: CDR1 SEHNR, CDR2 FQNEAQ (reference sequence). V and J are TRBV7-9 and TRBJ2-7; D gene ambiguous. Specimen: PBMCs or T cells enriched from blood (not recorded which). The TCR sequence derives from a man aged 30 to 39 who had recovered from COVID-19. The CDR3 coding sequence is TGTGCCAGCAGCTCCCTGCCCCTAATATTCGAGCAGTACTTC. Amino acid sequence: CASSSLPLIFEQYF.